What follows are 10 T cell receptor beta chains derived from one specimen sequenced in a study of early T cells in non-severe SARS-CoV-2 infection. TCRdb independently ran MiXCR on the 5' RACE reads; one entry per CDR3 protein. There are roughly 100,000 distinct CDR3 sequences in the sample; around 13% occur only once, and approximately 6% lies in the top ten. Sequenced sample: whole blood. These receptor sequences come from an adult who was a healthcare worker with PCR-confirmed SARS-CoV-2 infection or an uninfected control (not recorded which).

This clonotype turned up a few times. The V and J genes are TRBV7-2 and TRBJ2-7; the match to TRBD2 covers 10 bases. CDR3 length equals 15 residues. Losses at the gene ends were 3 bases for V and 4 bases for J; bases not matched to a gene: 6. Germline assignment: CDR1 SGHTA and CDR2 FQGNSA. The CDR3 loop reads CASSLSSGSKYEQYF. The CDR3 bases are TGTGCCAGCAGCTTGTCTAGCGGGAGTAAATACGAGCAGTACTTC.

This clonotype has a count of ten or more. The V call is TRBV9, the J call TRBJ2-1; 9 positions agree with TRBD2. Germline assignment: CDR1 SGDLS and CDR2 YYNGEE. The V segment lost 4 bases and the J segment 7 bases; nucleotides outside the gene matches: 3. This CDR3 spans 13 amino acids. This CDR3 is CASSPSGRNEQFF. CDR3 DNA sequence: TGTGCCAGCAGCCCAAGCGGGAGGAATGAGCAGTTCTTC. Together with reference TRBV9 and TRBJ2-1, the CDR3 gives the full variable domain: DSGVTQTPKHLITATGQRVTLRCSPRSGDLSVYWYQQSLDQGLQFLIQYYNGEERAKGNILERFSAQQFPDLHSELNLSSLELGDSALYFCASSPSGRNEQFFGPGTRLTVL.

The chain combines TRBV5-4 with TRBJ2-7; perhaps TRBD2 as D (5 bases). V shed 4 bases and J shed 4 bases, with 21 bases lying between them. This CDR3 comprises 16 residues. The germline gives CDR1 SGHNT, CDR2 YYREEE (reference sequence). CDR3 coding DNA: TGTGCCAGCAGCGCACCTGAGACTACCGGTTCTTACGAGCAGTACTTC. Its translation is CASSAPETTGSYEQYF.

This clonotype was seen a few times. The chain employs TRBV3-1 and TRBJ2-7; no definite D call. The CDR3 covers 11 residues. Deletions cut 1 base from V and 5 bases from J, with 3 bases between. Germline V CDR1 and CDR2: LGHDT, YNNKEL (reference sequence). CDR3 loop: CASSQVDEQYF. CDR3 nucleotide sequence: TGTGCCAGCAGCCAAGTGGACGAGCAGTACTTC.

This clonotype was picked up many times. The chain uses TRBV9 and TRBJ2-1; possibly TRBD1 or TRBD2 for D (5 bases each). CDR3 length: 13 residues. The ends were cut back, 2 bases at V and 7 bases at J, with 10 bases in the middle. Germline V lookup: CDR1 SGDLS, CDR2 YYNGEE. The CDR3 DNA reads as TGTGCCAGCAGCGTTGGGGGTGGGAATGAGCAGTTCTTC. Protein product: CASSVGGGNEQFF.

This clonotype has at least ten counts. The rearrangement joins TRBV27 to TRBJ2-7; D is possibly TRBD1 or TRBD2 (5 bases each). The germline V and J ends were trimmed by 3 bases and 6 bases, with 21 bases remaining between them. In germline, CDR1 is MNHEY, CDR2 SMNVEV (reference sequence). The CDR3 totals 16 residues. CDR3 in DNA: TGTGCCAGCAGTTTCACACCGTACTTTGGGGGAACCGAGCAGTACTTC. It yields the protein CASSFTPYFGGTEQYF.

This clonotype was counted at least ten times. The V gene is TRBV7-9, the J gene TRBJ1-1, with D unresolved. Germline V gives CDR1 SEHNR, CDR2 FQNEAQ (reference sequence). The ends were cut back, 3 bases at V and 1 base at J, with 15 bases in the middle. CDR3 size: 16 residues. Here the CDR3 reads CASSFDGSRRNTEAFF. The CDR3, as DNA: TGTGCCAGCAGCTTTGACGGAAGTCGGAGGAACACTGAAGCTTTCTTT.

The J gene is TRBJ2-1, the V gene TRBV3-1; D is possibly TRBD1 or TRBD2 (5 bases each). Germline CDR1 reads LGHDT; CDR2 reads YNNKEL (reference sequence). The CDR3 extends over 14 amino acids. The V gene lost 1 base and the J gene lost 8 bases, with 12 bases spanning the gap. CDR3 sequence (DNA): TGTGCCAGCAGCCAAGGGGGGTTAAGGGATGAGCAGTTCTTC. It encodes CASSQGGLRDEQFF.

The rearrangement joins TRBV20-1 to TRBJ1-5, with D possibly being TRBD1 (6 bases). Per the germline V gene, CDR1 is DFQATT and CDR2 is SNEGSKA (reference sequence). The CDR3 runs 17 residues. V lost 0 bases, J lost 3 bases, and 18 bases lay in between. The CDR3, as DNA: TGCAGTGCTAGAGATCCCCACAGGGCAACCCTCAATCAGCCCCAGCATTTT. Translating it yields CSARDPHRATLNQPQHF.

The genes are TRBV27 and TRBJ2-1; 7 bases are a match to TRBD1. Unmatched junction bases numbered 4, after V lost 8 bases and J lost 0 bases. This CDR3 spans 14 amino acids. The germline V gene encodes CDR1 MNHEY and CDR2 SMNVEV (reference sequence). CDR3 sequence (DNA): TGTGCCAGCGGGACAGCGAGCTCCTACAATGAGCAGTTCTTC. This translates into CASGTASSYNEQFF.